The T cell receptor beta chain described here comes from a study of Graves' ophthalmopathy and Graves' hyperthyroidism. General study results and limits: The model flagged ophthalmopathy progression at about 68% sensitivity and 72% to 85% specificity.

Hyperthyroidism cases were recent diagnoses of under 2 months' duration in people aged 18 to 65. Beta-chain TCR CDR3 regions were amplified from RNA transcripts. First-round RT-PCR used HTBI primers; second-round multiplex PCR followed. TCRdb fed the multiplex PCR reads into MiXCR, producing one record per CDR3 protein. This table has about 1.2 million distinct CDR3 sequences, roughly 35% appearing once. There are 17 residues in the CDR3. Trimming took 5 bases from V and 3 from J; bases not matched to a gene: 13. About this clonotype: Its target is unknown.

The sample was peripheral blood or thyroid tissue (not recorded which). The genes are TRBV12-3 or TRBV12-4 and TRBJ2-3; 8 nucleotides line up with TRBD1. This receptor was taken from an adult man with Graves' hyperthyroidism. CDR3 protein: CASSTDRVGYGTDTQYF. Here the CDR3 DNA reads TGTGCCAGCAGTACGGACAGGGTAGGGTATGGTACAGATACGCAGTATTTT.